This T cell receptor beta chain was captured by sequencing in a study of blood T cell repertoires in COVID-19. Across the study: The United States, Italy and Spain were the sources of the acute and convalescent COVID-19 samples. From T cells, B-cell-depleted T cells, or PBMCs came the material, which was cDNA or gDNA.

Original data processing: Estimates of nucleated cell counts were drawn from the amplification of reference gene primers. Libraries were prepared by immunoSEQ multiplex PCR; TCRdb keeps only in-frame clonotypes and omits some of them. V, J and clone size are taken as reported in that table, and D and trimming were inferred from the DNA itself. The sample includes approximately 120,000 clones, more than 80% of them seen just once. The CDR3 is 14 amino acids. The germline V gene encodes CDR1 SGHTA and CDR2 FQGNSA. Trimming pared 1 base from V and 6 bases from J, leaving 12 bases between. The source of this sequence is a human donor in a cohort sampled during active COVID-19. The chain couples TRBV7-2 to TRBJ1-2; D remains ambiguous. The specimen sequenced was peripheral blood. CDR3 sequence: CASSLEVARDGYTF. CDR3 DNA sequence: TGTGCCAGCAGCTTAGAGGTAGCCCGCGATGGCTACACCTTC.